A single sample is the source of the 14 T cell receptor beta chains below, sequenced in a study of quantifying T cell responses using KT2 cells. In the study overall: Reverse transcription used primers in the TCR alpha and beta constant regions.

Each cDNA got a UMI-containing oligo ligated at its 3' end. First-round PCR used roughly 4 cycles and beta primers RC1.1 and RC1.2 covering TRBC1 and TRBC2. TCRdb redid the calling of the UMI-ligation and nested PCR reads with MiXCR, one entry per CDR3 protein. The data contain around 56,000 distinct CDR3 sequences, 9% to 15% of them singletons. The sample taken for sequencing was PBMCs spiked with cells of the T cell clone KT2. The receptors stem from a human donor.

V and J are TRBV10-3 and TRBJ2-2; no reliable D call. The V and J ends lost 6 bases and 3 bases respectively, with 14 bases between them. The CDR3 consists of 15 residues. Germline lookup yields CDR1 ENHRY and CDR2 SYGVKD. CDR3 region: CAIRGSTGDTGELFF. The DNA for the CDR3 is TGTGCCATCAGGGGATCGACTGGGGACACCGGGGAGCTGTTTTTT.

About this clonotype: A read error may explain this, as a much larger clone is one base away. The chain links TRBV7-8 to TRBJ1-1; maybe TRBD1 (5 bases). Trimming stripped 5 bases from V and 1 base from J, with 14 bases between. This CDR3 contains 15 residues. CDR1 and CDR2 from the germline V gene are SGHVS and FQNEAQ. CDR3 DNA: TGTGCCAGCAGCCCCCAGGGCAGCTGGAACACTGAAGCTTTCTTT. Its translation is CASSPQGSWNTEAFF.

This chain links TRBV12-3 or TRBV12-4 with TRBJ2-3; perhaps TRBD1 as D (5 bases). Trimming shortened V by 6 bases and J by 4 bases, and 11 bases separated the two germline ends. This CDR3 spans 13 amino acids. The CDR3 reads CASSDRVADTQYF. In DNA, the CDR3 is TGTGCCAGCAGCGACAGAGTAGCAGATACGCAGTATTTT.

The chain employs TRBV4-3 and TRBJ1-3; weak D call: TRBD1 (5 bases). CDR1 is LGHNA, CDR2 YSLEER, per germline. V dropped 4 bases and J dropped 4 bases, with 14 bases sitting between them. The CDR3 is 15 amino acids. In DNA, the CDR3 is TGCGCCAGCAGCCCAGGGACCCTCGGAGGAAACACCATATATTTT. It is translated as CASSPGTLGGNTIYF.

This clonotype was counted only a few times. The rearrangement links TRBV29-1 to TRBJ1-1; D unresolved. From germline, CDR1 is SQVTM and CDR2 ANQGSEA. This CDR3 spans 12 amino acids. The germline V and J ends were trimmed by 6 bases and 1 base, with 9 bases remaining between them. The CDR3 bases are TGCAGCGTCTCGGACGGGAACACTGAAGCTTTCTTT. Its protein is CSVSDGNTEAFF.

V is TRBV9 and J is TRBJ2-7; D may be TRBD1 or TRBD2 (5 bases each). Trimming stripped 2 bases from V and 4 bases from J, with 13 bases between. Germline CDR1 is SGDLS and CDR2 is YYNGEE. The length of the CDR3 is 14 residues. CDR3 amino acids: CASSVLPGPYEQYF. The CDR3 DNA is TGTGCCAGCAGCGTTTTGCCGGGACCTTACGAGCAGTACTTC.

The chain couples TRBV20-1 to TRBJ2-1; unclear D gene. The length of the CDR3 is 11 residues. Germline CDR1 is DFQATT and CDR2 is SNEGSKA (reference sequence). Deletions cut 3 bases from V and 4 bases from J, with 4 bases between. CDR3 coding DNA: TGCAGTGCTAGCGCATACAATGAGCAGTTCTTC. Translating it yields CSASAYNEQFF.

As concerns this clonotype: Compared with germline, one end of the junction differs, possibly owing to a read error. V is TRBV12-3 or TRBV12-4 and J is TRBJ2-3; D is ambiguous. The CDR3 has 14 residues. The CDR3 nucleotides read TGTGCCAGCAGTTTGCGGTTTGCCACAGATACGCGGTATTTT. This encodes CASSLRFATDTRYF.

In this sample, this clonotype turned up a few times. The genes are TRBV5-1 and TRBJ2-5; 8 bases map to TRBD2. CDR1 and CDR2 (germline): SGHRS, YFSETQ. Trimming at V came to 5 bases and at J to 7 bases, leaving 10 bases not matched to a gene. This CDR3 spans 14 amino acids. Here the CDR3 DNA reads TGCGCCAGCAGTTTACGAGCGGGAGAAGGGACCCAGTACTTC. Protein product: CASSLRAGEGTQYF.

This clonotype was seen more than once but under ten times. V usage is TRBV9 and J usage is TRBJ1-1; tentative D call: TRBD1 (6 bases). V shed 3 bases and J shed 6 bases, with 15 bases lying between them. The CDR3 sequence is 14 residues long. Germline loops: CDR1 SGDLS, CDR2 YYNGEE. The CDR3 sequence: CASSASPGDAEAFF. CDR3 DNA: TGTGCCAGCAGCGCGTCCCCAGGGGACGCTGAAGCTTTCTTT. The entire variable domain, with the rest obtained from reference TRBV9 and TRBJ1-1, is as follows: DSGVTQTPKHLITATGQRVTLRCSPRSGDLSVYWYQQSLDQGLQFLIQYYNGEERAKGNILERFSAQQFPDLHSELNLSSLELGDSALYFCASSASPGDAEAFFGQGTRLTVV.

There are many counts of this clonotype. This chain links TRBV29-1 with TRBJ2-1; D is perhaps TRBD1 or TRBD2 (5 bases each). In germline, CDR1 is SQVTM, CDR2 ANQGSEA. Between the trimmed V and J ends, which lost 2 bases and 5 bases, there was a span of 19 bases. The CDR3 runs to 16 residues. CDR3 sequence: CSVEINLPGPNNEQFF. The DNA of the CDR3 is TGCAGCGTTGAAATAAACTTACCGGGACCAAACAATGAGCAGTTCTTC.

This clonotype was counted only a few times. The V and J genes are TRBV6-5 and TRBJ1-4; no clear D. V lost 5 bases and J 7 bases, leaving 8 bases between the germline ends. In germline, CDR1 is MNHEY, CDR2 SVGAGI. The CDR3 is 12 amino acids. CDR3 amino acids: CASSQWGEKLFF. CDR3 DNA: TGTGCCAGCAGTCAATGGGGTGAAAAACTGTTTTTT.

This clonotype was counted only a few times. The chain uses TRBV4-1 and TRBJ1-1; no reliable D call. The CDR3 spans 15 residues. With 4 bases removed from V and 3 bases from J, the gap between germline ends came to 15 bases. Germline V gene sequence: CDR1 MGHRA, CDR2 YSYEKL. The CDR3 bases are TGCGCCAGCAGCCTAGGAGATGGCCCGCACACTGAAGCTTTCTTT. Amino acid sequence: CASSLGDGPHTEAFF.

This clonotype was detected a few times. The chain employs TRBV9 and TRBJ2-5; a possible D gene is TRBD2 (7 bases). The CDR3 runs 16 residues. Germline V lookup: CDR1 SGDLS, CDR2 YYNGEE. With 4 bases removed from V and 3 bases from J, the gap between germline ends came to 19 bases. The CDR3 DNA follows: TGTGCCAGCAGCTTAAACTCCGGGGGGCCGGAAGAGACCCAGTACTTC. This translates into CASSLNSGGPEETQYF.